This T cell receptor beta chain was obtained from a study of human T cells and chemical hapten exposure. Study as a whole: Sensitization was performed using 2% DPC on a roughly 2 cm by roughly 2 cm upper inner arm skin site.

Source study methods: Per sample, the median was around 100,000 TCRs, with values from around 24,000 to 710,000. TCRdb processed the RACE reads anew with MiXCR; each CDR3 protein has one entry. Here the V and J calls rest on TCRdb's processing, not on the authors' analysis. The sample consists of 75,000 to 95,000 distinct CDR3 sequences, roughly 10% of them appearing once. Described time point: patch test 1, 2 weeks after DPC sensitization. The sample's treatment: therapeutic diphenylcyclopropenone sensitization with weekly scalp DPC. Germline CDR1 is MGHRA and CDR2 is YSYEKL. Unmatched junction bases numbered 15, after V lost 0 bases and J lost 5 bases. The CDR3 length is 19 residues.

The chain has TRBV4-1 and TRBJ2-5, with 10 nucleotides matching TRBD2. The sample in question was whole blood, obtained in connection with sensitization to the hapten diphenylcyclopropenone (DPC). The sequence was collected from a woman aged 60-75 years with alopecia areata. Some clones in this sample may be carry-over from other donors' samples. CDR3 loop: CASSQDRTSGGALRETQYF. In nucleotides, the CDR3 is TGCGCCAGCAGCCAAGATCGTACGAGCGGGGGGGCCCTTCGGGAGACCCAGTACTTC.